This T cell receptor (beta chain) was sequenced for a study of PD-1 blockade in classical Hodgkin lymphoma. The CDR3 has 20 residues. Trimming at V came to 3 bases and at J to 1 base, leaving 15 bases not matched to a gene. From germline, CDR1 is KGHSH and CDR2 LQKENI. Every single patient, without exception, relapsed after autologous stem cell transplantation, and brentuximab vedotin exposure varied. Magnetic depletion of unwanted cells isolated CD4+ T cells from thawed PBMCs. Assay used: immunoSEQ multiplex PCR; TCRdb lists only in-frame clones, some missing. The repertoire holds tens of thousands of clones, about 83% seen once, with less than 2% in the top ten.

This TCR was recovered from a human donor with classical Hodgkin lymphoma. The starting material was CD4+ T cells from blood, obtained at baseline. J is TRBJ1-6 and V is TRBV18, with 7 bases aligning to TRBD1. The CDR3 spells CASSPRSTGSLRSYNSPLHF. The CDR3 bases are TGTGCCAGCTCACCTCGATCGACAGGGAGTTTAAGGTCCTATAATTCACCCCTCCACTTT.